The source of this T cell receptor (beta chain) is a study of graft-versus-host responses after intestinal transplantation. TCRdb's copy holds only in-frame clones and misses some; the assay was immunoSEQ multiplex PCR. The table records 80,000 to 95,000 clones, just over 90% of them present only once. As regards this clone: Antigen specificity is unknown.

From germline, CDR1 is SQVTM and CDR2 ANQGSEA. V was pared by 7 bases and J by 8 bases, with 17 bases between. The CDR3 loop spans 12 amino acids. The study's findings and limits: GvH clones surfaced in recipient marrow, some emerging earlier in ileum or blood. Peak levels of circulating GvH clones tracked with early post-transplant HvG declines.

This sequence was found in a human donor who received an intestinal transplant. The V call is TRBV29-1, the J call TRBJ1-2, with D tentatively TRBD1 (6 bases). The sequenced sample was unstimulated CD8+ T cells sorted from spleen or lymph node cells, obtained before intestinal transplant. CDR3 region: CSAWGGARGYTF. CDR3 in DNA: TGCAGCGCCTGGGGGGGGGCGCGAGGCTACACCTTC. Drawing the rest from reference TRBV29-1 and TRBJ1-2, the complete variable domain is SAVISQKPSRDICQRGTSLTIQCQVDSQVTMMFWYRQQPGQSLTLIATANQGSEATYESGFVIDKFPISRPNLTFSTLTVSNMSPEDSSIYLCSAWGGARGYTFGSGTRLTVV.